The 22 T cell receptor beta chains in this list originate from one sample, sequenced in a study of molecular identifiers for immune sequencing clone quantification (dated 2018 in TCRdb). The library was produced with PCR. The run used an Illumina HiSeq 4000. TCRdb ran its own pipeline on the public reads, namely fastp trimming at Q25 and MiXCR clone calling, and kept in-frame beta chains. A single entry per CDR3 protein holds the most common genes and DNA from its merged rows. This sample is represented by around 470,000 distinct CDR3 sequences; 20% to 25% of them were singletons. Jointly, the top ten make up about 0.8% of the sample. The material sequenced was naive CD8+ T cells from blood, with Jurkat cell RNA spiked in. The cell subset or site label here, explained by the study, means: FACS-sorted CD8+CD4-CCR7+CD45RA+ naive T cells. These receptors originate from a human donor in good health. Some libraries in this study had Jurkat cell RNA spiked in.

V usage is TRBV4-3 and J usage is TRBJ1-3; D perhaps matches TRBD1 (5 bases). Germline V gives CDR1 LGHNA, CDR2 YSLEER. This CDR3 has 16 residues. V lost 0 bases to trimming and J lost 4 bases, with 13 bases between them. CDR3 DNA sequence: TGCGCCAGCAGCCAAGATCTGTGGGCAGGGGGAAACACCATATATTTT. It encodes CASSQDLWAGGNTIYF.

The chain combines TRBV13 with TRBJ1-1; TRBD1 might be the D (5 bases). Germline CDR1 is PRHDT and CDR2 is FYEKMQ (reference sequence). Trimming took off 3 bases at V and 10 bases at J, with 15 bases between the two ends. The CDR3 consists of 13 residues. The CDR3 region has the DNA TGTGCCAGCAGCTTCGGCAGGGTAGAGGGAGCTTTCTTT. Encoded protein: CASSFGRVEGAFF.

The rearrangement joins TRBV4-2 to TRBJ2-3; 10 nucleotides line up with TRBD2. In germline, CDR1 is LGHNA, CDR2 YNFKEQ. CDR3 length: 17 amino acids. V lost 4 bases to trimming and J lost 4 bases; unmatched junction nucleotides: 11. The CDR3 coding sequence is TGTGCCAGCAGCCTGGACGTGCTAGCGGGAGTTGCAGATACGCAGTATTTT. Protein sequence: CASSLDVLAGVADTQYF.

This clonotype was recorded many times. The chain couples TRBV20-1 to TRBJ2-3; no clear D gene. The V end lost 0 bases, the J end lost 5 bases, and 15 bases lay between the germline ends. This CDR3 is 15 amino acids long. Per the germline V gene, CDR1 is DFQATT and CDR2 is SNEGSKA (reference sequence). The CDR3 nucleotides are TGCAGTGCTAGAGATCTCCCCGTCACCGGAGATACGCAGTATTTT. Its protein product is CSARDLPVTGDTQYF.

This clonotype was seen many times. This chain connects TRBV29-1 to TRBJ2-3, with D unresolved. The germline V gene has CDR1 SQVTM and CDR2 ANQGSEA. CDR3 length equals 12 residues. V lost 8 bases and J 2 bases, leaving 11 bases between the germline ends. The CDR3 region is CSSRNHTDTQYF. Written as DNA, the CDR3 is TGCAGCTCCCGAAATCACACAGATACGCAGTATTTT.

With respect to this clonotype: A much larger clonotype is one base distant, so this may be a read error. This is likely a read error, given that the CDR3 carries no conserved phenylalanine or tryptophan at its end. The chain links TRBV6-5 to TRBJ2-7, with D perhaps TRBD2 (6 bases). In germline, CDR1 is MNHEY, CDR2 SVGAGI. The CDR3 extends over 14 amino acids. V lost 8 bases to trimming and J lost 3 bases, with 17 bases between them. Written as DNA, the CDR3 is TGTGCCAGCTCCGAATCTGGGGGGTACTACGAGCAGTACCTC. This sequence encodes CASSESGGYYEQYL.

V is TRBV13 and J is TRBJ2-7, with D uncertain. The CDR3 is made up of 15 amino acids. CDR1 is PRHDT and CDR2 is FYEKMQ in the germline V gene (reference sequence). V was trimmed by 0 bases and J by 5 bases, leaving 14 bases between them. CDR3 loop: CASSLGPGARNEQYF. The CDR3, as DNA: TGTGCCAGCAGCTTAGGTCCTGGCGCCAGGAACGAGCAGTACTTC.

This clonotype has just a few counts. The chain employs TRBV7-9 and TRBJ1-3; D uncertain. Germline values: CDR1 SEHNR, CDR2 FQNEAQ (reference sequence). The CDR3 extends over 16 amino acids. V shed 4 bases and J shed 0 bases, with 13 bases lying between them. Here the CDR3 DNA reads TGTGCCAGCAGCTCAGGACGGAGCCTCTCTGGAAACACCATATATTTT. It yields the protein CASSSGRSLSGNTIYF.

Notes on this clonotype: Because the CDR3's place on the DNA is in doubt, the DNA is left out and the CDR3 is given as listed by TCRdb. The chain uses TRBV27 and TRBJ2-2; TRBD1 reflects the table's D call only, with no check against the DNA. With termini counted, the CDR3 has 17 amino acids. Germline CDR1 reads MNHEY; CDR2 reads SMNVEV (reference sequence). CDR3 amino acids: CASSLLGVGGTPGSCFF.

This clonotype was counted many times. The chain carries TRBV4-3 and TRBJ1-1; 8 bases fit TRBD1. This CDR3 region has 15 residues. V shed 1 base and J 5 bases; nucleotides not matched to a gene: 6. CDR1 and CDR2 (germline): LGHNA, YSLEER. This chain's CDR3 is CASSQGSGGWTEAFF. The CDR3 DNA is TGCGCCAGCAGCCAAGGCTCAGGGGGCTGGACTGAAGCTTTCTTT.

This clonotype occurred a few times. The J gene is TRBJ2-7, the V gene TRBV7-9; possible D gene TRBD1, 6 bases. Trimming took off 5 bases at V and 5 bases at J, with 16 bases between the two ends. The CDR3 consists of 14 residues. Germline loops: CDR1 SEHNR, CDR2 FQNEAQ (reference sequence). The CDR3 loop is CASSQGQGMDEQYF. The CDR3 coding sequence is TGTGCCAGCAGCCAGGGCCAGGGGATGGACGAGCAGTACTTC. Based on the CDR3 plus reference TRBV7-9 and TRBJ2-7, the full variable domain is DTGVSQNPRHKITKRGQNVTFRCDPISEHNRLYWYRQTLGQGPEFLTYFQNEAQLEKSRLLSDRFSAERPKGSFSTLEIQRTEQGDSAMYLCASSQGQGMDEQYFGPGTRLTVT.

This clonotype was seen many times. This rearrangement joins TRBV30 to TRBJ2-7; D might be TRBD1 or TRBD2, each matching 5 bases. This CDR3 has 13 residues. Germline V gene data show CDR1 as GTSNPN and CDR2 as SVGIG (reference sequence). Trimming left V 7 bases short and J 0 bases short, with 13 bases between. The CDR3 loop reads CASTGTRSYEQYF. In DNA, the CDR3 is TGTGCCTCTACCGGGACCCGCTCCTACGAGCAGTACTTC.

Note on this clonotype: As the CDR3 is not closed by the conserved phenylalanine or tryptophan, this likely results from a read error. The V gene is TRBV7-8, the J gene TRBJ2-7; TRBD1 matches 7 bases. The germline V gene has CDR1 SGHVS and CDR2 FQNEAQ. V shed 5 bases, J shed 3 bases, and the junction held 13 bases outside the gene matches. The CDR3 runs 16 residues. The CDR3 nucleotides read TGTGCCAGCAGCCCGACTCAGACAGGGCGAAGCTACGAGCAGTACTCC. Translation: CASSPTQTGRSYEQYS.

V gene TRBV29-1 combines with J gene TRBJ2-5; 8 bases match TRBD1. CDR1 SQVTM and CDR2 ANQGSEA come from the germline V gene. The CDR3 spans 16 residues. V lost 4 bases to trimming and J lost 5 bases; unmatched junction nucleotides: 15. The CDR3 sequence: CSVGGTSTGGGETQYF. As DNA, the CDR3 is TGCAGCGTTGGGGGAACGTCAACAGGGGGTGGTGAGACCCAGTACTTC.

This clonotype was recorded many times. CDR3 amino acids: CASSLTGDSDTQYF. DNA of the CDR3: TGTGCCAGCAGCTTAACAGGGGACTCGGATACGCAGTATTTT. The gene calls are TRBV7-3 and TRBJ2-3; TRBD2 is a possible D gene (6 bases). The CDR3 spans 14 residues. V was shortened by 0 bases and J by 6 bases, with 10 bases between the two germline ends. Germline lookup yields CDR1 SGHTA and CDR2 FQGTGA.

The J gene is TRBJ2-7, the V gene TRBV5-1, with D possibly being TRBD1 (8 bases). The CDR3 has 15 residues. V gave up 3 bases and J gave up 2 bases, with 15 bases separating them. Germline V CDR1 and CDR2: SGHRS, YFSETQ. The CDR3 sequence: CASSWGRDRTYEQYF. CDR3 DNA: TGCGCCAGCAGCTGGGGGAGGGACAGGACCTACGAGCAGTACTTC.

V is TRBV19 and J is TRBJ1-5, with a weak D call TRBD1 (5 bases). V gave up 5 bases and J gave up 4 bases, with 12 bases separating them. The length of the CDR3 is 14 residues. Germline V CDR1 and CDR2: LNHDA, SQIVND (reference sequence). DNA of the CDR3: TGTGCCAGTAGTTGGCAGGGTGGAAATCAGCCCCAGCATTTT. It is translated as CASSWQGGNQPQHF.

This clonotype was counted at least ten times. The gene calls are TRBV15 and TRBJ1-1, with 10 bases fitting TRBD1. Germline V CDR1 and CDR2: LNHNV, YYDKDF (reference sequence). With V trimmed by 0 bases and J by 7 bases, 11 bases remained unmatched. The CDR3 is 17 residues long. Here the CDR3 reads CATSRDRVTGGVFEAFF. CDR3 in DNA: TGTGCCACCAGCAGAGATCGGGTGACAGGGGGCGTTTTTGAAGCTTTCTTT.

As regards this clonotype: A read error may produce the germline difference seen at one junction end. The chain has TRBV7-6 and TRBJ1-6; a weak D match, TRBD1 (5 bases). Germline CDR1 SGHVS, CDR2 FNYEAQ. The CDR3 has 17 amino acids. The CDR3 region is CASSLGGVGSYNSPLRF. The CDR3 DNA follows: TGTGCCAGCAGCTTAGGAGGGGTAGGATCCTATAATTCACCCCTCCGCTTT. Drawing the rest from reference TRBV7-6 and TRBJ1-6, the complete variable domain is GAGVSQSPRYKVTKRGQDVALRCDPISGHVSLYWYRQALGQGPEFLTYFNYEAQQDKSGLPNDRFSAERPEGSISTLTIQRTEQRDSAMYRCASSLGGVGSYNSPLRFGNGTRLTVT.

This clonotype was seen at least ten times. This chain uses TRBV7-9 with TRBJ2-3; TRBD2 aligns across 10 bases. V lost 2 bases, J lost 2 bases, and 16 bases stayed unmatched. This CDR3 has 20 residues. Germline V gene sequence: CDR1 SEHNR, CDR2 FQNEAQ (reference sequence). The CDR3 nucleotides are TGTGCCAGCAGCTTACGACTAGCGGGCGCCTCGGGCCCACTCACAGATACGCAGTATTTT. This codes for CASSLRLAGASGPLTDTQYF.

The table lists this clonotype with a few counts. The chain employs TRBV14 and TRBJ1-3; D unclear. The CDR3 loop spans 14 amino acids. V lost 4 bases and J 5 bases, leaving 12 bases between the germline ends. Germline V gives CDR1 SGHDN, CDR2 FVKESK. CDR3 DNA: TGTGCCAGCAGCCTTCAGGCGCCGAGAAACACCATATATTTT. Translated: CASSLQAPRNTIYF. The variable domain in full, with the rest retrieved from reference TRBV14 and TRBJ1-3, is EAGVTQFPSHSVIEKGQTVTLRCDPISGHDNLYWYRRVMGKEIKFLLHFVKESKQDESGMPNNRFLAERTGGTYSTLKVQPAELEDSGVYFCASSLQAPRNTIYFGEGSWLTVV.

This clonotype was recorded a few times. The chain recombines TRBV7-2 with TRBJ2-3; 8 bases fit TRBD2. The germline V gene encodes CDR1 SGHTA and CDR2 FQGNSA. The CDR3 is 14 amino acids. The ends lost 1 base at V and 6 bases at J; junction bases unmatched: 3. The CDR3 region is CASSLGPGGDTQYF. Written as DNA, the CDR3 is TGTGCCAGCAGCTTAGGTCCGGGAGGGGATACGCAGTATTTT.